This TCR beta chain emerged from a study of cytomegalovirus exposure and HLA in healthy donors. Among the donors, all were healthy bone marrow donors. In the case of this clone: The target antigen is unknown.

This CDR3 is 14 amino acids long. Germline assignment: CDR1 MGHRA and CDR2 YSYEKL. Trimming removed 0 bases at V and 2 bases at J, with 7 bases between. PCR amplification relied on 60 Vbeta primers (plus 13 Jbeta primers). Original methodology: Approximately 11 million of around 85 million unique TCR beta chains were shared, per a later count. Sequencing used immunoSEQ multiplex PCR; TCRdb keeps in-frame clones, though not all of them. The DNA gave D and trimming, while V, J and clone size come from that table. The data hold 100,000 to 150,000 clones, with roughly 83% observed a single time. Overall study findings and caveats: From TCR beta sequences, most subjects' HLA-A and HLA-B alleles were reportedly predicted accurately.

This TCR derives from a man aged 18 to 30 in good health and CMV-seropositive. The sequenced sample was PBMCs. The genes are TRBV4-1 and TRBJ1-1; D gene uncertain. Written as DNA, the CDR3 is TGCGCCAGCAGCCAAGAGAGATCTAACACTGAAGCTTTCTTT. Protein: CASSQERSNTEAFF.